This TCR beta chain derives from a study of T cell responses to AZD1222 COVID-19 vaccine. The study's findings and limits: Just a handful of AZD1222 recipients were seropositive at baseline. Clonal diversity was possibly underestimated, and the donors were mostly white British, with more females. Dominant CD4 TCR responses targeted spike regions 160-218 and 743-854. A reported finding is that nearly half of spike-specific TCRs target unmutated variant regions.

Deletions cut 0 bases from V and 8 bases from J, with 13 bases between. The CDR3 has 14 residues. The table came from immunoSEQ multiplex PCR; TCRdb's copy has only in-frame clones and leaves some out. The sample lists some 130,000 clones; around 90% were seen once. Worth noting for this clone: The antigen is not known.

The sequence came from an adult who received the AZD1222 COVID-19 vaccine. The sample here was peripheral blood, taken 28 days after the second AZD1222 dose. The chain has TRBV23-1 and TRBJ1-2, with D hard to call. TRBV23-1 is an ORF, and what it does is uncertain. The CDR3, as DNA: TGCGCCAGCAGTCAATCGTCGGCGTCTGGGGGCTACACCTTC. Encoded protein: CASSQSSASGGYTF.